Detailed here is one T cell receptor (beta chain). The donors comprised healthy bone marrow donors. The data stem from a study of cytomegalovirus exposure and HLA in healthy donors. The PCR used 60 Vbeta and 13 Jbeta primers. Assay used: immunoSEQ multiplex PCR; TCRdb lists only in-frame clones, some missing. The table records 150,000 to 200,000 clones, 84% of them present only once. This clonotype was sampled from a man between 18 and 29 years old in good health and CMV-seronegative. The material sequenced was PBMCs.

The CDR3 DNA follows: TGTGCCATCAGTTCGGACAACTCCTATGGCTACACCTTC. Translated: CAISSDNSYGYTF. The V and J genes are TRBV10-3 and TRBJ1-2; D is possibly TRBD1 (5 bases). V was shortened by 5 bases and J by 4 bases, with 11 bases between the two germline ends. The germline gives CDR1 ENHRY, CDR2 SYGVKD. The CDR3 sequence is 13 residues long.